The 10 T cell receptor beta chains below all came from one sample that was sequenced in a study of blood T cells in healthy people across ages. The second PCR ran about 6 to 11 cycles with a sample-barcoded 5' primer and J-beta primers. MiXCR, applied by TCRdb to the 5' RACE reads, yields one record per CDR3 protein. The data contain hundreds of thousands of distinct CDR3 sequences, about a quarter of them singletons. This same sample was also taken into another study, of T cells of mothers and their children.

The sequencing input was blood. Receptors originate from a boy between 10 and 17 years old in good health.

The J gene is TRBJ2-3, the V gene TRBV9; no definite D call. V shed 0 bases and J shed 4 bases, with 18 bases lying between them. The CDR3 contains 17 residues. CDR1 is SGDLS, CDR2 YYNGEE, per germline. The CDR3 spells CASSVGWGSTTPDTQYF. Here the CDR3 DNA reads TGTGCCAGCAGCGTAGGATGGGGATCAACCACTCCAGATACGCAGTATTTT.

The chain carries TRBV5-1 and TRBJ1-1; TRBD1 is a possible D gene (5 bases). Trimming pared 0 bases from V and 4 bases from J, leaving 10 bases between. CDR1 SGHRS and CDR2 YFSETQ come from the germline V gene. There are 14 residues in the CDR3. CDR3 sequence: CASSLGGISTEAFF. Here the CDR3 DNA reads TGCGCCAGCAGCTTGGGGGGGATATCCACTGAAGCTTTCTTT.

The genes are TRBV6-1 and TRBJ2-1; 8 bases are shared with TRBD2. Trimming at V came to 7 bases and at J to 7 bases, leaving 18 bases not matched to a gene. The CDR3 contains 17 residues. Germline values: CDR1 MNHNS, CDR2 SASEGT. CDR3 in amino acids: CASTHSIISGVRNEQFF. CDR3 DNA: TGTGCCAGCACCCATTCCATAATTAGCGGGGTGAGGAATGAGCAGTTCTTC.

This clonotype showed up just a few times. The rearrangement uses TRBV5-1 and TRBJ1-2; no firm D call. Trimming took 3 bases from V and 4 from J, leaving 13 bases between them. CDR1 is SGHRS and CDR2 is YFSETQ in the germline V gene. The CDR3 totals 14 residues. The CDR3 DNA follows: TGCGCCAGCAGCTCCTCTACAGCCCTCTATGGCTACACCTTC. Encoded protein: CASSSSTALYGYTF.

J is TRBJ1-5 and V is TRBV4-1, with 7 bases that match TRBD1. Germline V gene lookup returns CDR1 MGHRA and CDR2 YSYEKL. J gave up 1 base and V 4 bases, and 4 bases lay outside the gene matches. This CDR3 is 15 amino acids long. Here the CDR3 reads CASSPRQGSNQPQHF. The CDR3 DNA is TGCGCCAGCAGCCCACGACAGGGCAGCAATCAGCCCCAGCATTTT.

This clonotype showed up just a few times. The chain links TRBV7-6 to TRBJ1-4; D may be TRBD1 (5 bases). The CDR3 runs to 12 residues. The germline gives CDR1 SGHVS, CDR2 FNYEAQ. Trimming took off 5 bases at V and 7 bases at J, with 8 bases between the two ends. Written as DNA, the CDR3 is TGTGCCAGCAGCCCCAGGGCTGAAAAACTGTTTTTT. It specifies CASSPRAEKLFF.

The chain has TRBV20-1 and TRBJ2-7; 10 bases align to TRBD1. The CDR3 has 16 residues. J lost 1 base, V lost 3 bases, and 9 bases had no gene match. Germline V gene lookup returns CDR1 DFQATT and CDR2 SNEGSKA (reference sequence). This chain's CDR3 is CSASGPGTGESYEQYF. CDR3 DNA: TGCAGTGCTAGCGGGCCCGGGACAGGGGAATCCTACGAGCAGTACTTC.

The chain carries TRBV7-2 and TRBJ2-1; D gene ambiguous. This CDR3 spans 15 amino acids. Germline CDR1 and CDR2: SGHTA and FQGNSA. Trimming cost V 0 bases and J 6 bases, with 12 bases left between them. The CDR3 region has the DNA TGTGCCAGCAGCTTAGCTGGATATCGGAGCAATGAGCAGTTCTTC. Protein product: CASSLAGYRSNEQFF.

The CDR3 DNA follows: TGTGCCAGCAGCTTGGGACTAGGAACTGGTACGCAGTATTTT. Protein sequence: CASSLGLGTGTQYF. The chain recombines TRBV7-2 with TRBJ2-3; 8 positions match TRBD2. From germline, CDR1 is SGHTA and CDR2 FQGNSA. The CDR3 totals 14 residues. V dropped 3 bases and J dropped 8; count of bases not matched to a gene: 7.

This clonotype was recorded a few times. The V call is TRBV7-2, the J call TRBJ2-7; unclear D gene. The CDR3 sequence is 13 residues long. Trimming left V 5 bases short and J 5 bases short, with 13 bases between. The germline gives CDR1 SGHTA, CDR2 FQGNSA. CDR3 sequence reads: CASSARARNEQYF. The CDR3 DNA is TGTGCCAGCAGCGCTCGGGCGAGGAACGAGCAGTACTTC. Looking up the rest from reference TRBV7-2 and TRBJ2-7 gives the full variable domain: GAGVSQSPSNKVTEKGKDVELRCDPISGHTALYWYRQSLGQGLEFLIYFQGNSAPDKSGLPSDRFSAERTGGSVSTLTIQRTQQEDSAVYLCASSARARNEQYFGPGTRLTVT.